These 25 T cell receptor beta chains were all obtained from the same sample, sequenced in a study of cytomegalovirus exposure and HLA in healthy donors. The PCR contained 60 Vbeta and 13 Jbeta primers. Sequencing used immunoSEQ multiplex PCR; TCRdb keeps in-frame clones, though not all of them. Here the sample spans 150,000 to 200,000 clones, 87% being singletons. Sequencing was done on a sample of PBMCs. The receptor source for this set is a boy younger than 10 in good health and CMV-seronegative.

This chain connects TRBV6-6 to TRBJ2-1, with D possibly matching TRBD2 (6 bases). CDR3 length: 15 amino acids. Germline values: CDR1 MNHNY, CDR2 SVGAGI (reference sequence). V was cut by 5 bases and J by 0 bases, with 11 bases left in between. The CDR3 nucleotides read TGTGCCAGCAGTCGGGCGACTAGCTCCTACAATGAGCAGTTCTTC. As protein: CASSRATSSYNEQFF.

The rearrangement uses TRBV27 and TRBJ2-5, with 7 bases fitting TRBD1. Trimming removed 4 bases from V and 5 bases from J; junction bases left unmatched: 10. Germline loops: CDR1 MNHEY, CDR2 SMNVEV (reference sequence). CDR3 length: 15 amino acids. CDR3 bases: TGTGCCAGCAGTTCCCTCGGGACAGAGGGGGAGACCCAGTACTTC. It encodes CASSSLGTEGETQYF.

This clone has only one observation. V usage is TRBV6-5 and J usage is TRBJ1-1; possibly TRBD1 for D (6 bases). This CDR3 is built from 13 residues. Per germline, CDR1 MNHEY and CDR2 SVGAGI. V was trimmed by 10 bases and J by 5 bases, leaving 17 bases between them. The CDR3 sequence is CANSLGQHTEAFF. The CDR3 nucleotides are TGTGCCAACAGCTTAGGACAGCATACTGAAGCTTTCTTT.

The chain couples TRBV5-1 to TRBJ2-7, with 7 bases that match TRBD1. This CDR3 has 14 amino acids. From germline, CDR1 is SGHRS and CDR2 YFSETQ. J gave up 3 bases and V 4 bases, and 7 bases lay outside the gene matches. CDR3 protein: CASSPGTVYYEQYF. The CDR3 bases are TGCGCCAGCAGCCCCGGGACAGTTTACTACGAGCAGTACTTC.

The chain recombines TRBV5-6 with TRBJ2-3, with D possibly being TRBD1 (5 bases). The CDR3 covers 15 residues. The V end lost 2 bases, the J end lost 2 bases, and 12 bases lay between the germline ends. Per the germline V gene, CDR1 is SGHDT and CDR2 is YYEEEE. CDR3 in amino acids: CASSFEKDNTDTQYF. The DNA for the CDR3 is TGTGCCAGCAGCTTCGAGAAGGACAACACAGATACGCAGTATTTT.

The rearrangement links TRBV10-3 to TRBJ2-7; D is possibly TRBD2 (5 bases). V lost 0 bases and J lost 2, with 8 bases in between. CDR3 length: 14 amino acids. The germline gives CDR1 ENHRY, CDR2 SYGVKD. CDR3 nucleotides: TGTGCCATCAGTGAGTCTGAGGGCCCCTACGAGCAGTACTTC. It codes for CAISESEGPYEQYF.

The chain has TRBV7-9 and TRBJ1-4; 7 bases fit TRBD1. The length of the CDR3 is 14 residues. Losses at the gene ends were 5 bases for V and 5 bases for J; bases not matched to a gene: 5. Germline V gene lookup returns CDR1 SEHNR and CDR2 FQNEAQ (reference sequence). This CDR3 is CASSPWDRNEKLFF. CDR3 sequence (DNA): TGTGCCAGCAGCCCTTGGGACAGAAATGAAAAACTGTTTTTT.

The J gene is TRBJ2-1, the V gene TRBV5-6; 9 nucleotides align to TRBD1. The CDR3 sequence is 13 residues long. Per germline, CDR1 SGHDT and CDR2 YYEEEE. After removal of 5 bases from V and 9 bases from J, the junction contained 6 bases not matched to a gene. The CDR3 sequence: CASSFQDRGEQFF. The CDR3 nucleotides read TGTGCCAGCAGTTTTCAGGACAGGGGTGAGCAGTTCTTC.

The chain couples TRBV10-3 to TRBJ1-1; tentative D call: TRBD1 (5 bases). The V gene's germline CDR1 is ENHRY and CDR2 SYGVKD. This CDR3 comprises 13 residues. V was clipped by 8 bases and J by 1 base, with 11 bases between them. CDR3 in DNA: TGTGCCATCGGCCGGGGGGGGAACACTGAAGCTTTCTTT. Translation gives CAIGRGGNTEAFF.

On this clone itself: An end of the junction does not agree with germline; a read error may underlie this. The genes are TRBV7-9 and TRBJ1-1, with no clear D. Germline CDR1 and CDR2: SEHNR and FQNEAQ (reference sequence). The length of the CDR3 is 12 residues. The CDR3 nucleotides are TGTTCCAGCAGCTACGTAGAATTTGAAGCTTTCTTT. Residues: CSSSYVEFEAFF.

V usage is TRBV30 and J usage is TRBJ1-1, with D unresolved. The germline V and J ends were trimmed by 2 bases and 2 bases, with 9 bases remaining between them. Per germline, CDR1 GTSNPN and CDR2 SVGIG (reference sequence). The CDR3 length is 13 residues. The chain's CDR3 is CAWSNGVNTEAFF. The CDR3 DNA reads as TGTGCCTGGAGTAACGGGGTTAACACTGAAGCTTTCTTT.

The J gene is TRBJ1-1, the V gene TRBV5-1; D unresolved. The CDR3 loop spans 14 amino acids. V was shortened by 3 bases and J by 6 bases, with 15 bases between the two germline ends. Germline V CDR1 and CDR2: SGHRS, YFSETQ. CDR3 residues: CASSSALREAEAFF. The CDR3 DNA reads TGCGCCAGCAGCTCGGCCCTGAGGGAAGCTGAAGCTTTCTTT.

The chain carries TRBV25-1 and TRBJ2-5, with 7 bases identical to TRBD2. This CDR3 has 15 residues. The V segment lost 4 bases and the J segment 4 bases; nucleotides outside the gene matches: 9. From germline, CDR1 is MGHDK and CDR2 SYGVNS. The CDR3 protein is CASSARRGVGETQYF. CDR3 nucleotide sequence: TGTGCCAGCAGTGCCAGACGGGGGGTAGGAGAGACCCAGTACTTC.

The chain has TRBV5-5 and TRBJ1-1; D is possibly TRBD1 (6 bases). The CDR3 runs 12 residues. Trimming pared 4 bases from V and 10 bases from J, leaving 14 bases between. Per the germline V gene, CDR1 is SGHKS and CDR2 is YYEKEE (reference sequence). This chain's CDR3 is CASSAQGWGAFF. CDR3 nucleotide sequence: TGTGCCAGCAGCGCCCAGGGGTGGGGAGCTTTCTTT.

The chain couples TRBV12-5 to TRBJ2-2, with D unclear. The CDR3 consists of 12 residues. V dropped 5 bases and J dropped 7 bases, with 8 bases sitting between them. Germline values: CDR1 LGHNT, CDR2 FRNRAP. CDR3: CASGLESGELFF. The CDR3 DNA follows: TGTGCTAGTGGTCTAGAAAGCGGGGAGCTGTTTTTT.

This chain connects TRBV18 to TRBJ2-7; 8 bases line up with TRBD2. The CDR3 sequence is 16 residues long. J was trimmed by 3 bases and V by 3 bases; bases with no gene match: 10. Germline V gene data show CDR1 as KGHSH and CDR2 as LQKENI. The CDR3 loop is CASSPRETSVIYEQYF. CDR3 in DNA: TGTGCCAGCTCACCGAGAGAGACTAGCGTGATCTACGAGCAGTACTTC.

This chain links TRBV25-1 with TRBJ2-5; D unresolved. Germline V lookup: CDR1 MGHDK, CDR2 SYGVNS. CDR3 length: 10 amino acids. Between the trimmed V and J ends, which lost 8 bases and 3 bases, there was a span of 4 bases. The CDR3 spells CASSEETQYF. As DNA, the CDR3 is TGTGCCAGCTCCGAAGAGACCCAGTACTTC.

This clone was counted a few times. CDR3 DNA sequence: TGTGCCAGCAGCGTTTTTAGCGCAGATACGCAGTATTTT. Encoded protein: CASSVFSADTQYF. This chain uses TRBV9 with TRBJ2-3, with a tentative D call TRBD2 (5 bases). Germline V gene data show CDR1 as SGDLS and CDR2 as YYNGEE. The germline V and J ends were trimmed by 2 bases and 4 bases, with 8 bases remaining between them. The CDR3 spans 13 residues.

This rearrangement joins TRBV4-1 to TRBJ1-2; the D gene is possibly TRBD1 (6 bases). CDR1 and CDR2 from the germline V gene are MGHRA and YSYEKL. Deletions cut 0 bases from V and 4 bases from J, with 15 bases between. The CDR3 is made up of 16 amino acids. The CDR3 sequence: CASSQDRGQPSYGYTF. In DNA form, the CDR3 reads TGCGCCAGCAGCCAAGACCGCGGACAGCCCAGCTATGGCTACACCTTC.

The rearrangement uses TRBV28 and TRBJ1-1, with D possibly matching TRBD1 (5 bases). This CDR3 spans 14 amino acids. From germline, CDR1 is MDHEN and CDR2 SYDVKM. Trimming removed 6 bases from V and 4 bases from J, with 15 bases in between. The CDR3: CASSPRVRGTEAFF. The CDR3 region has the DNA TGTGCCAGCAGCCCCAGGGTTCGTGGCACTGAAGCTTTCTTT.

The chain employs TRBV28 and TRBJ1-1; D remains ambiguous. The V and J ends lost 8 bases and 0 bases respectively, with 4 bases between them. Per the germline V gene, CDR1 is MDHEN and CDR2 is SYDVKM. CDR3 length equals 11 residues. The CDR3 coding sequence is TGTGCCAGCTTCGTGAACACTGAAGCTTTCTTT. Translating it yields CASFVNTEAFF.

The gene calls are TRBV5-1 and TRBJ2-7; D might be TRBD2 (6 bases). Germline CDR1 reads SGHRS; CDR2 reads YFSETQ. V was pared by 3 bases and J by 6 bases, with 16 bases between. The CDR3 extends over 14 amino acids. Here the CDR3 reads CASSSGEVGAEQYF. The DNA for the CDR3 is TGCGCCAGCAGCTCGGGGGAAGTCGGGGCCGAGCAGTACTTC.

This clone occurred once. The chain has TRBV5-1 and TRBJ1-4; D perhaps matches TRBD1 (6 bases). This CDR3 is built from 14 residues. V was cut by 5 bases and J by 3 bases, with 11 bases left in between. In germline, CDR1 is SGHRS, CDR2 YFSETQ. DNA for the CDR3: TGCGCCAGCAGTTTCAGGGGACCTAATGAAAAACTGTTTTTT. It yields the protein CASSFRGPNEKLFF. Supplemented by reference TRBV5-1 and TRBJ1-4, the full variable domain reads KAGVTQTPRYLIKTRGQQVTLSCSPISGHRSVSWYQQTPGQGLQFLFEYFSETQRNKGNFPGRFSGRQFSNSRSEMNVSTLELGDSALYLCASSFRGPNEKLFFGSGTQLSVL.

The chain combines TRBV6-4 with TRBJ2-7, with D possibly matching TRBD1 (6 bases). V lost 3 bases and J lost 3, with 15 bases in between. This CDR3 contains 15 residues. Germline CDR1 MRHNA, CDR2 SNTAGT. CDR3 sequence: CASSEKGGDFYEQYF. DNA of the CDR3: TGTGCCAGCAGTGAGAAAGGGGGAGACTTCTACGAGCAGTACTTC.

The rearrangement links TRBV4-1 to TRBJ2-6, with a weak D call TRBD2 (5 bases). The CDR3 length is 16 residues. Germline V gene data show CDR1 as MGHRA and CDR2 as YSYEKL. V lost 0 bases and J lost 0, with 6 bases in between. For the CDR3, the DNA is TGCGCCAGCAGCCAAGAGGAGGACTCTGGGGCCAACGTCCTGACTTTC. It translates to CASSQEEDSGANVLTF.